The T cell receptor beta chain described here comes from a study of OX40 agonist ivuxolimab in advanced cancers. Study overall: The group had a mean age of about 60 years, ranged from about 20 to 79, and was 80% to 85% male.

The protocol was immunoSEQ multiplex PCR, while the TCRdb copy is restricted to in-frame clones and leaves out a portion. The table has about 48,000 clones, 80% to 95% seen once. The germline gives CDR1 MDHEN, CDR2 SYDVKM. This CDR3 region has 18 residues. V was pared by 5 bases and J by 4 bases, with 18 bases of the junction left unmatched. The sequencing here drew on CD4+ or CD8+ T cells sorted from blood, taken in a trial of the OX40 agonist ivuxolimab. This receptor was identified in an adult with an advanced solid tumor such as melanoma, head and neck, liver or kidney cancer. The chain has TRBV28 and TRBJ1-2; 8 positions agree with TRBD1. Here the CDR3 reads CASSPLPTGGPYTYGYTF. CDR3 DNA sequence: TGTGCCAGCAGTCCGCTTCCCACAGGGGGACCTTATACCTATGGCTACACCTTC.